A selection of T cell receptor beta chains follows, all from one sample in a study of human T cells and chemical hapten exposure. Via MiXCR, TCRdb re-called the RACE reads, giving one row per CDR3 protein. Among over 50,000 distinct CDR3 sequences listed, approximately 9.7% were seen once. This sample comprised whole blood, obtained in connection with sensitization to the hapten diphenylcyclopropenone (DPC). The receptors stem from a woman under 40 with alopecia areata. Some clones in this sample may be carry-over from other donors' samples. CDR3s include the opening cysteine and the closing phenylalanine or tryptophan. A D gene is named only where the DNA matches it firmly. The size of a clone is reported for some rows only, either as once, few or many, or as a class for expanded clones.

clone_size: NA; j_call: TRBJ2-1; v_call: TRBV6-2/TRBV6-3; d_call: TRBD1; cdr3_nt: TGTGCCAGCAGTTACTCGATGGGACAGGGCGGCGGTGAGCAGTTCTTC; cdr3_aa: CASSYSMGQGGGEQFF
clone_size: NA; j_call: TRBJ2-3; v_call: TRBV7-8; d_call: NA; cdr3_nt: TGTGCCAGCAGCTTAGCGGTTTGGGATACGCAGTATTTT; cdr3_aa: CASSLAVWDTQYF
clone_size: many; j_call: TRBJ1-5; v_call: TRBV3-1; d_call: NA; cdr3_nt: TGTGCCAATCGGGGGGGGACTCGAGGTCAGCCCCAGCATTTT; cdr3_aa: CANRGGTRGQPQHF
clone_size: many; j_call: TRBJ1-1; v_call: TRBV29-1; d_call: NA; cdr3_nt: TGCAGCGTCATCTCCACCGGGACCGTGAACACTGAAGCTTTCTTT; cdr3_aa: CSVISTGTVNTEAFF
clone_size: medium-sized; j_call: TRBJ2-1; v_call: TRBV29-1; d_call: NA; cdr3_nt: TGCAGCGTTCTTAGCTCCTACAATGAGCAGTTCTTC; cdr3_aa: CSVLSSYNEQFF
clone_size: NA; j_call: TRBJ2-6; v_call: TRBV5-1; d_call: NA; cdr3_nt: TGCGCCAGCAAATCCTGGACGGTTACAGGGGCCAACGTCCTGACTTTC; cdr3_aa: CASKSWTVTGANVLTF
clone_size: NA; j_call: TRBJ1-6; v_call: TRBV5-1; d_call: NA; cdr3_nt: TGCGCCAGCAGCCTTTCCGAGGGGAGGAATTCACCCCTCCACTTT; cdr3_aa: CASSLSEGRNSPLHF
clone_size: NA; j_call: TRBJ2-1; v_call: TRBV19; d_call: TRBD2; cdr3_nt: TGTGCCAGTAGGGTGAGTCTGGCGGGGGGTTTCTACAATGAGCAGTTCTTC; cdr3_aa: CASRVSLAGGFYNEQFF
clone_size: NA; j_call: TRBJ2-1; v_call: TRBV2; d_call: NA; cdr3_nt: TGTGCCAGCAGTGTAGTGCCAAACAATGAGCAGTTCTTC; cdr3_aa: CASSVVPNNEQFF
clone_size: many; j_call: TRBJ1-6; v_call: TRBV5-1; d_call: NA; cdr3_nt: TGCGCCAGCAGCGCCGACCCGCCTGCCAATTCACCCCTCCACTTT; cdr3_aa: CASSADPPANSPLHF
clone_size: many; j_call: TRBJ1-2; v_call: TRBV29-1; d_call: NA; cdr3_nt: TGCAGCGTTGAATGGGATGGCTACACCTTC; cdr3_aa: CSVEWDGYTF
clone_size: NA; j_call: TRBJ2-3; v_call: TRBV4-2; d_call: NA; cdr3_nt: TGTGCCAGCAGGCTCGGCCAGGGGGGGGGATCCACAGATACGCAGTATTTT; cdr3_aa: CASRLGQGGGSTDTQYF
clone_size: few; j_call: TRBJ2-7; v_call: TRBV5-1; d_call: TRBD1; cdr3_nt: TGCGCCAGCAGAGACCGGACAGGGGGCTACGAGCAGTACTTC; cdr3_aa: CASRDRTGGYEQYF
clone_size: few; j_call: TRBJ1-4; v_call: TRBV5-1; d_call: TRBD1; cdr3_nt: TGCGCCAGCAGCTCGGACAGGTACAATGAAAAACTGTTTTTT; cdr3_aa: CASSSDRYNEKLFF
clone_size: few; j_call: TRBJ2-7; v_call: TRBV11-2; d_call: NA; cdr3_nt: TGTGCCAGCAGCTTAGTACCGGCCAGGGGTGAGCAGTACTTC; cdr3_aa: CASSLVPARGEQYF
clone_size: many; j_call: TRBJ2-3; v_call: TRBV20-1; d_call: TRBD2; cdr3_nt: TGCAGTGCTAGAGATCTCACTAGCGGGGACGCAGATACGCAGTATTTT; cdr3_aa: CSARDLTSGDADTQYF
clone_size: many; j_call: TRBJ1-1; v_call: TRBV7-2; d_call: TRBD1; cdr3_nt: TGTGCCAGCAGCCCGGGGACAGGGCAGGGGACTGAAGCTTTCTTT; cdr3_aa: CASSPGTGQGTEAFF
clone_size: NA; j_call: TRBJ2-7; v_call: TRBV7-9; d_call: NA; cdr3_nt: TGTGCCAGCAGCCCCAGGGTAACCTACGAGCAGTACTTC; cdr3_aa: CASSPRVTYEQYF
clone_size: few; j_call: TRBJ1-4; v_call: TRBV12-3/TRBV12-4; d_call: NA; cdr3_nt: TGTGCCAGCAGTTTAATGGAAAAACTGTTTTTT; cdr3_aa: CASSLMEKLFF
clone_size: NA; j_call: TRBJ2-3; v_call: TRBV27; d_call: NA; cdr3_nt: TGTGCCAGCAGTTTATCGGGGGGGGGCCTGGATACGCAGTATTTT; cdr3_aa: CASSLSGGGLDTQYF
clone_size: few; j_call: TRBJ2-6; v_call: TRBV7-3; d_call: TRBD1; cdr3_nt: TGTGCCAGCAGCTTAAGAGGACAGGGGGCGTCCGCTGGGGCCAACGTCCTGACTTTC; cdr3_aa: CASSLRGQGASAGANVLTF
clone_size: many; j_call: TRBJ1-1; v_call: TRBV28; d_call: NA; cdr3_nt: TGTGCCAGTTGGTCACCTGCCGGACGGACTGAAGCTTTCTTT; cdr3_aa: CASWSPAGRTEAFF
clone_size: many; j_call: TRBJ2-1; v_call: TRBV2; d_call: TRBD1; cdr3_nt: TGTGCCAGCAGGACCCCTCGGACAGGCCCCTACAATGAGCAGTTCTTC; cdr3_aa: CASRTPRTGPYNEQFF
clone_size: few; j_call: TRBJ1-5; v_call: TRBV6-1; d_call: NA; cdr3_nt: TGTGCCAGCACCGAGGGAAGGAATCAGCCCCAGCATTTT; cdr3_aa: CASTEGRNQPQHF
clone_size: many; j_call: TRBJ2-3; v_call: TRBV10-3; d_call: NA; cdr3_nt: TGTGCCATCAGTGCGAGCTCGGATACGCAGTATTTT; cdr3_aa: CAISASSDTQYF
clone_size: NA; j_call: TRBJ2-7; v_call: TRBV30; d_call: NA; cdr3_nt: TGTGCCTGGAGTGGAAGTACCTACGAGCAGTACTTC; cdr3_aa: CAWSGSTYEQYF
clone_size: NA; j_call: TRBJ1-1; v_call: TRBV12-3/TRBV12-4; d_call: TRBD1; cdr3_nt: TGTGCCAGCAGTAACCGAGCCAGGGGGATCAGCACTGAAGCTTTCTTT; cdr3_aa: CASSNRARGISTEAFF
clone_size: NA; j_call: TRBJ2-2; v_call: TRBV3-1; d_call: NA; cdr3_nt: TGTGCCAGCAGCCAAGATCGGAGGAACACCGGGGAGCTGTTTTTT; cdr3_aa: CASSQDRRNTGELFF
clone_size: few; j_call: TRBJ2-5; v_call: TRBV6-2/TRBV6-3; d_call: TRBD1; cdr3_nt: TGTGCCAGCAGTTTGGCGACAGGGCAAGAGACCCAGTACTTC; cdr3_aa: CASSLATGQETQYF
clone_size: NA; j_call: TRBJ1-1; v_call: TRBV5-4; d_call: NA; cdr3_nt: TGTGCCAGCAGCTCGGAGCCCTCTATGGCTTTGAACACTGAAGCTTTCTTT; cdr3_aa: CASSSEPSMALNTEAFF
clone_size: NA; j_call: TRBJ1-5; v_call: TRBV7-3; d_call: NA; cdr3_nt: TGTGCCAGCAGCCTCCCCCCCGGGCCCCAGCATTTT; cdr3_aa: CASSLPPGPQHF
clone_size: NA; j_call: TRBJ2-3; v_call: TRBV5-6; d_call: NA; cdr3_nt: TGTGCCAGCAGCCAGATTAGTAGCACAGATACGCAGTATTTT; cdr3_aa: CASSQISSTDTQYF
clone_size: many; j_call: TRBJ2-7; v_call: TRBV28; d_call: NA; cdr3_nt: TGTGCCAGCACTGCAAAGAGGTACGAGCAGTACTTC; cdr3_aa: CASTAKRYEQYF
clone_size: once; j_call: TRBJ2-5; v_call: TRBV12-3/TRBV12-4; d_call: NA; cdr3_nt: TGTGCCAGCAGTTCGCTGGGCGGGGGCCCCGAAGAGACCCAGTACTTC; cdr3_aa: CASSSLGGGPEETQYF
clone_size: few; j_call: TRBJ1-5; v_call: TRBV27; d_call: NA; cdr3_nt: TGTGCCAGCAGTTTTCTCAATCAGCCCCAGCATTTT; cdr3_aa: CASSFLNQPQHF
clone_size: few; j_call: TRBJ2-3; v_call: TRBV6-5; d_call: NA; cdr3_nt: TGTGCCAGCAGCGTTGGGGGCACAGATACGCAGTATTTT; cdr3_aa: CASSVGGTDTQYF
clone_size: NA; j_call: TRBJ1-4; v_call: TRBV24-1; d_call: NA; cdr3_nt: TGTGCCACCAGCCCCGGGACTCGGCCTGAAAAACTGTTTTTT; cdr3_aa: CATSPGTRPEKLFF
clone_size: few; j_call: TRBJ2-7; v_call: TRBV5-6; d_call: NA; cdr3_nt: TGTGCCAGCAGCTTGTGGGACCAAACCTACGAGCAGTACTTC; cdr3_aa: CASSLWDQTYEQYF
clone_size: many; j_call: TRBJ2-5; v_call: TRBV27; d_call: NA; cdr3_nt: TGTGCCAGCGGACCGGGACCTTGGGCCCAGTACTTC; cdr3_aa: CASGPGPWAQYF
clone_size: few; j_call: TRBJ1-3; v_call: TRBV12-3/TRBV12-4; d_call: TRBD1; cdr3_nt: TGTGCCAGCAGTTGGACAGGAGCTGGAAACACCATATATTTT; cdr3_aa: CASSWTGAGNTIYF
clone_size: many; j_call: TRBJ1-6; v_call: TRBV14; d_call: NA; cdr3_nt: TGTGCCAGCAGCCAAAGTACAGGACAAACACTGAAAAGAATCGATTCACCCCTCCACTTT; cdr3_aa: CASSQSTGQTLKRIDSPLHF
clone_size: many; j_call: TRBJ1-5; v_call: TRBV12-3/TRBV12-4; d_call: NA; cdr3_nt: TGTGCCAGCAGCCCAGGGGTTAGCAATCAGCCCCAGCATTTT; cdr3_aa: CASSPGVSNQPQHF
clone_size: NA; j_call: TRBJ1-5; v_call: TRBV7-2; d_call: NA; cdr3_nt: TGTGCCAGCAGCTTAGTGTCCGGGGGCGGCCAGCCCCAGCATTTT; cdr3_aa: CASSLVSGGGQPQHF
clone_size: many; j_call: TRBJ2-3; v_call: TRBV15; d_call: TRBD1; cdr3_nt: TGTGCCACCAGCGACAGGGAGAGTACGCAGTATTTT; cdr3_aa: CATSDRESTQYF
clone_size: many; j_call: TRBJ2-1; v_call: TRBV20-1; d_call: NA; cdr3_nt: TGCAGTGCTAGAAACAGGGTGTCCTACAATGAGCAGTTCTTC; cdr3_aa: CSARNRVSYNEQFF